The T cell receptor beta chain under discussion was sequenced for a study of regulatory T cells in long-lasting Graves disease. The overall study: The criterion for persistent Graves' disease was over 5 years of antithyroid drugs with positive TSH receptor antibodies.

Regarding this clonotype: What it recognizes is unknown.

The authors built TCR beta libraries using iRepertoire HTBI primers and Arm-PCR of CDR3 regions. Using its own MiXCR run on the multiplex PCR reads, TCRdb lists one record per CDR3 protein. The sample yields around 400,000 distinct CDR3 sequences, around 23% seen once. The study, taken as a whole, reports: Persistent disease exhibited a predilection for TRBV28, TRBJ1-2 and TRBJ2-5. The persistent group shared some 2,700 public clonotypes, more than the 950 to 1,000 shared by new patients. The TCR repertoire of persistent Graves' patients was less diverse than that of newly diagnosed ones.

The CDR3 has 14 residues. Germline V gene data show CDR1 as SGHAT and CDR2 as FQNNGV. The V segment lost 5 bases and the J segment 3 bases; nucleotides outside the gene matches: 6. Time point noted: persistent/refractory GD, antithyroid drugs over 5 years with positive TRAb. There was RNA extracted from PBMCs, and the TCR library was made from it. This TCR was sampled from a female donor with Graves disease. Sequenced material: peripheral blood mononuclear cells (PBMCs), taken when the disease was refractory, from a patient treated with antithyroid drugs. The chain couples TRBV11-2 to TRBJ2-7; 8 bases map to TRBD2. CDR3 amino acids: CASSATGTSYEQYF. The CDR3 bases are TGTGCCAGCAGCGCAACCGGGACTAGCTACGAGCAGTACTTC.